This TCR beta chain was obtained from a study of T cells in Graves' hyperthyroidism and ophthalmopathy. General study points: Most expanded thyroid clonotypes above 0.001 also appeared in blood.

Turning to this clonotype: Its antigen is unknown.

CDR1 and CDR2 from the germline V gene are SGDLS and YYNGEE. CDR3 length: 16 amino acids. V was clipped by 3 bases and J by 2 bases; unmatched bases: 10. RNA transcripts yielded amplified TCR beta CDR3 regions. The TCR CDR3 was amplified in a first-round RT-PCR using the HTBI primer set. MiXCR, run by TCRdb on the multiplex PCR reads, gives a single entry per CDR3 protein. Here the sample spans around 530,000 distinct CDR3 sequences, about 15% being singletons. The diagnostic basis comprised clinical symptoms, serum thyroxine and TRAb, thyroid ultrasound and orbital computed tomography. Sequencing input: blood. This sequence originates from a woman aged 18-35 years with Graves' ophthalmopathy. The chain recombines TRBV9 with TRBJ1-2; TRBD1 matches 7 bases. The CDR3 coding sequence is TGTGCCAGCAGCGCGCCCGCGACAGGGCTAAACTATGGCTACACCTTC. Amino acid sequence: CASSAPATGLNYGYTF. The full variable domain, its missing parts supplied by reference TRBV9 and TRBJ1-2, is DSGVTQTPKHLITATGQRVTLRCSPRSGDLSVYWYQQSLDQGLQFLIQYYNGEERAKGNILERFSAQQFPDLHSELNLSSLELGDSALYFCASSAPATGLNYGYTFGSGTRLTVV.